Detailed here is one TCR beta chain. Healthy bone marrow donors formed the donor group. This CDR3 is 14 amino acids long. Losses at the gene ends were 5 bases for V and 1 base for J; bases not matched to a gene: 4. Germline-derived CDR1 and CDR2 are SGHNT and YENEEA. PCR employed 60 Vbeta and 13 Jbeta primers. Libraries were prepared by immunoSEQ multiplex PCR; TCRdb keeps only in-frame clonotypes and omits some of them. The data include tens of thousands of clones; the top ten clones carry about 3.8%. This sample stems from a study of cytomegalovirus exposure and HLA in healthy donors. The wider study: A previous analysis identified 95 million to 130 million unique TCR beta sequences derived from roughly 190 million T cells.

The sequenced material came from PBMCs. The origin of this receptor is a female donor in good health and CMV-seropositive. The chain employs TRBV11-3 and TRBJ1-1; 7 bases are a match to TRBD1. CDR3 amino acids: CASSPRTGNTEAFF. The CDR3 DNA sequence: TGTGCCAGCAGCCCGCGGACAGGGAACACTGAAGCTTTCTTT.